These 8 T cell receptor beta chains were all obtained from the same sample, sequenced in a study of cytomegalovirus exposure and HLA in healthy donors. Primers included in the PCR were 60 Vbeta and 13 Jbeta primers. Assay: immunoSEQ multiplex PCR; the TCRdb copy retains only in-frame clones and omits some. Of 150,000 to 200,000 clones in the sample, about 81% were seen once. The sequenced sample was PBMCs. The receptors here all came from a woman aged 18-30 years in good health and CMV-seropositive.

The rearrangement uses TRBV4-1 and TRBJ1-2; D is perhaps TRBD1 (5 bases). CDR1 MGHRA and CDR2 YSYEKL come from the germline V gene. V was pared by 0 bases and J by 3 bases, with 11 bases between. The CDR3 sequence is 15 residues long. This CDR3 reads CASSQEAGRDYGYTF. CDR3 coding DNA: TGCGCCAGCAGCCAAGAGGCAGGGAGGGACTATGGCTACACCTTC.

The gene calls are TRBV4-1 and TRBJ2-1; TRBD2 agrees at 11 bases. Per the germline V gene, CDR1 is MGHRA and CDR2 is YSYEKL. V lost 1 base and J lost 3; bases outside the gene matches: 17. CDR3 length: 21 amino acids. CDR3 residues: CASSQAPPLAGAWPHYNEQFF. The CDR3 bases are TGCGCCAGCAGCCAAGCCCCACCACTAGCGGGAGCCTGGCCCCACTACAATGAGCAGTTCTTC.

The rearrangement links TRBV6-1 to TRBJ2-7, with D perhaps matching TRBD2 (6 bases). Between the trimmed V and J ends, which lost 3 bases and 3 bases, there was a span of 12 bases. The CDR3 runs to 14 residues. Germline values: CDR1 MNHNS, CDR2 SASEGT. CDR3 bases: TGTGCCAGCAGTGATTCAGTGGAGGGCTACGAGCAGTACTTC. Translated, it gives CASSDSVEGYEQYF.

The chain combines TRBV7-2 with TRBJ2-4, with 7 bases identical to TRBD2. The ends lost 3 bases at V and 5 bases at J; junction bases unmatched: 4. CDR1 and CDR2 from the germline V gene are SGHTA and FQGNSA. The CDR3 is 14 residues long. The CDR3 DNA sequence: TGTGCCAGCAGCTTGGGGGGAGGGCAAAACATTCAGTACTTC. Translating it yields CASSLGGGQNIQYF.

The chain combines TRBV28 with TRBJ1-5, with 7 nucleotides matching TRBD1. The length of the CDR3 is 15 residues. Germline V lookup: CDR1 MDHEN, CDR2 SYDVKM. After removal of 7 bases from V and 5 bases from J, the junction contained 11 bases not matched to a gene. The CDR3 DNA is TGTGCCAGCACGCCCGCGGGACAGACGGATCAGCCCCAGCATTTT. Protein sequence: CASTPAGQTDQPQHF.

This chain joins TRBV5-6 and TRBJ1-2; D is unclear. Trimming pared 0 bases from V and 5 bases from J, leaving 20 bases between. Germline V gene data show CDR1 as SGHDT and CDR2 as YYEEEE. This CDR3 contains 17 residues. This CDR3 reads CASSLVQRQRGSYGYTF. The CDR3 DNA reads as TGTGCCAGCAGCTTGGTGCAGCGGCAAAGAGGCTCTTATGGCTACACCTTC.

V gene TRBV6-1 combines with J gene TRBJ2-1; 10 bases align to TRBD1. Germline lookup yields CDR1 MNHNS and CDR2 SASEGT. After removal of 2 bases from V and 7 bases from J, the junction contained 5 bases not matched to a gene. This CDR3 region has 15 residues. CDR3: CASSERWTGGNEQFF. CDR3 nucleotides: TGTGCCAGCAGTGAAAGGTGGACAGGGGGTAATGAGCAGTTCTTC.

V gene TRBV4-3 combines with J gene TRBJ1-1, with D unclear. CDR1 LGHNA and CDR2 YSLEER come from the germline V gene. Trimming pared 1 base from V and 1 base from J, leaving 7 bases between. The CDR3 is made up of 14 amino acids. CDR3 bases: TGCGCCAGCAGCCAAGGACGGAGGAACACTGAAGCTTTCTTT. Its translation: CASSQGRRNTEAFF.